The rows below give T cell receptor beta chains drawn from one sample of a study of cytomegalovirus exposure and HLA in healthy donors. Method: immunoSEQ multiplex PCR; TCRdb's copy keeps in-frame clones and lacks some. The sample includes around 150,000 clones, around 77% of them seen just once. The sample comprised PBMCs. These receptors all come from a man aged 60 to 69 in good health and CMV-seronegative. The CDR3 runs from the conserved cysteine through the conserved F or W. The D gene is left open where the match is weak. Only part of the rows carry a size: once, few, many, or a class if the clone is expanded.

v_gene,abundance,d_gene,j_gene,CDR3aa,CDR3nt
TRBV12-5,NA,NA,TRBJ2-2,CASGLESGAGELFF,TGTGCTAGTGGTTTGGAATCAGGGGCCGGGGAGCTGTTTTTT
TRBV30,once,NA,TRBJ2-5,CAWSVRVRETQYF,TGTGCCTGGAGTGTCAGGGTCAGAGAGACCCAGTACTTC
TRBV19,NA,TRBD1,TRBJ2-5,CASGQGQETQYF,TGTGCCAGTGGACAGGGGCAAGAGACCCAGTACTTC
TRBV29-1,NA,NA,TRBJ2-5,CSALASGEETQYF,TGCAGCGCTCTAGCATCGGGGGAAGAGACCCAGTACTTC
TRBV6-5,few,TRBD2,TRBJ2-3,CASSDPAGASDTQYF,TGTGCCAGCAGCGACCCAGCGGGGGCCTCAGATACGCAGTATTTT
TRBV30,NA,TRBD1,TRBJ2-7,CAWRGTGVGYEQYF,TGTGCCTGGAGGGGGACAGGGGTGGGCTACGAGCAGTACTTC
TRBV6-5,few,TRBD1,TRBJ1-1,CASSPGQDLNTEAFF,TGTGCCAGCAGTCCCGGACAGGATCTCAACACTGAAGCTTTCTTT
TRBV6-5,NA,TRBD2,TRBJ2-7,CASSYGGRDRRQYF,TGTGCCAGCAGTTACGGGGGGAGGGATAGGAGGCAGTACTTC
TRBV5-1,NA,TRBD2,TRBJ2-1,CASSLVGGGDNEQFF,TGCGCCAGCAGCTTGGTGGGGGGGGGAGACAATGAGCAGTTCTTC
TRBV5-1,NA,NA,TRBJ1-3,CASSSAAGNTIYF,TGCGCCAGCAGCTCGGCGGCTGGAAACACCATATATTTT
TRBV5-8,NA,NA,TRBJ1-2,CASSLGRTRGYTF,TGTGCCAGCAGCTTGGGACGGACTAGAGGCTACACCTTC
TRBV6-5,NA,TRBD2,TRBJ2-7,CASRDQLAAYEQYF,TGTGCCAGCAGGGATCAGCTAGCGGCCTACGAGCAGTACTTC
TRBV27,NA,NA,TRBJ2-7,CASSLSGSSYEQYF,TGTGCCAGCAGTTTATCTGGCAGCTCCTACGAGCAGTACTTC
TRBV7-9,NA,NA,TRBJ1-1,CASSLGQENTEAFF,TGTGCCAGCAGCTTAGGACAGGAGAACACTGAAGCTTTCTTT
TRBV30,NA,TRBD1,TRBJ2-7,CAWSSPGTGTYEQYF,TGTGCCTGGAGTAGCCCCGGGACAGGGACCTACGAGCAGTACTTC
TRBV7-7,NA,NA,TRBJ2-3,CASSPGTSTDTQYF,TGTGCCAGCAGCCCAGGGACTAGCACAGATACGCAGTATTTT
TRBV7-2,NA,NA,TRBJ2-5,CASSLITEQYF,TGTGCCAGCAGTCTTATAACGGAGCAGTACTTC
TRBV30,NA,TRBD1,TRBJ1-2,CAWKGDRDGYTF,TGTGCCTGGAAGGGGGACAGGGATGGCTACACCTTC
TRBV19,NA,TRBD2,TRBJ2-2,CASTHAGLAGGPTGELFF,TGTGCCAGTACCCATGCGGGACTAGCGGGAGGACCCACCGGGGAGCTGTTTTTT
TRBV15,once,TRBD1,TRBJ1-6,CATSRATGGPLTLHF,TGTGCCACCAGCAGAGCGACAGGGGGCCCGTTAACCCTCCACTTT
TRBV6-5,NA,TRBD1,TRBJ2-3,CASAYRGRNTDTQYF,TGTGCCAGCGCCTACAGGGGCAGAAACACAGATACGCAGTATTTT
TRBV6-5,NA,NA,TRBJ2-3,CASSYSWALGTDTQYF,TGTGCCAGCAGTTACTCGTGGGCCCTGGGCACAGATACGCAGTATTTT
TRBV6-1,NA,TRBD1,TRBJ1-5,CASSEGQGRPQHF,TGTGCCAGCAGTGAAGGACAGGGTCGACCCCAGCATTTT
TRBV7-9,NA,TRBD2,TRBJ2-7,CASSTNQRGVDEQYF,TGTGCCAGCAGCACCAACCAGCGGGGGGTTGATGAGCAGTACTTC
TRBV6-5,NA,TRBD2,TRBJ2-5,CASSGTSGGAVTQYF,TGTGCCAGCAGTGGGACTAGCGGGGGGGCAGTGACCCAGTACTTC
TRBV19,NA,NA,TRBJ2-7,CASSMGPGEQYF,TGTGCCAGTAGTATGGGGCCCGGGGAGCAGTACTTC
TRBV7-9,NA,NA,TRBJ2-2,CASSLFQNTGELFF,TGTGCCAGCAGCTTGTTTCAGAACACCGGGGAGCTGTTTTTT
TRBV27,NA,TRBD1,TRBJ1-4,CASSLGTIQGRSNEKLFF,TGTGCCAGCAGTTTAGGGACGATACAGGGGAGGTCTAATGAAAAACTGTTTTTT
TRBV11-2,NA,NA,TRBJ2-7,CASSQAYEQYF,TGTGCCAGCAGCCAAGCTTACGAGCAGTACTTC
TRBV5-6,NA,NA,TRBJ2-1,CASRSAGTPYNEQFF,TGTGCCAGCAGAAGTGCCGGGACACCCTACAATGAGCAGTTCTTC
TRBV30,NA,TRBD2,TRBJ2-1,CAISGSGNEQFF,TGTGCTATTAGCGGGAGTGGCAATGAGCAGTTCTTC
TRBV5-1,NA,NA,TRBJ2-1,CASSLEGSSRYNEQFF,TGCGCCAGCAGCTTGGAGGGGTCTAGTAGGTACAATGAGCAGTTCTTC
TRBV7-6,NA,NA,TRBJ2-3,CASSTNLRQSTDTQYF,TGTGCCAGCAGCACCAACCTCAGACAGAGCACAGATACGCAGTATTTT
TRBV10-1,NA,TRBD1,TRBJ2-7,CASRDSPSYEQYF,TGCGCCAGTCGGGACAGTCCATCCTACGAGCAGTACTTC
TRBV7-2,few,NA,TRBJ2-2,CASSEGGGANTGELFF,TGTGCCAGCAGCGAAGGAGGGGGGGCGAACACCGGGGAGCTGTTTTTT
TRBV2,NA,NA,TRBJ2-2,CASSDSSGIRELFF,TGTGCCAGCAGTGATTCGTCCGGGATCAGGGAGCTGTTTTTT
TRBV12-5,NA,TRBD1,TRBJ2-7,CASGFHHPLTRGPSYEQYF,TGTGCTAGTGGTTTCCATCACCCGCTCACCAGGGGGCCCTCCTACGAGCAGTACTTC
TRBV7-6,NA,TRBD1,TRBJ1-1,CASSQAGGNTEAFF,TGTGCCAGCAGCCAGGCAGGGGGGAACACTGAAGCTTTCTTT
TRBV20-1,NA,TRBD1,TRBJ2-7,CSATTGHEQYF,TGCAGTGCTACGACAGGGCACGAGCAGTACTTC
TRBV27,once,TRBD2,TRBJ2-1,CASSQQRGGVNEQFF,TGTGCCAGCAGTCAACAGCGGGGGGGCGTCAATGAGCAGTTCTTC
TRBV5-8,NA,NA,TRBJ1-2,CASTRQSGRYGYTF,TGTGCCAGCACGAGGCAGAGCGGCCGATATGGCTACACCTTC
TRBV5-1,NA,TRBD2,TRBJ2-5,CASSRSGGLQETQYF,TGCGCCAGCAGCCGAAGCGGGGGGCTGCAAGAGACCCAGTACTTC
TRBV4-3,NA,NA,TRBJ2-5,CASSQQRQETQYF,TGCGCCAGCAGCCAACAGCGGCAAGAGACCCAGTACTTC
TRBV5-6,NA,NA,TRBJ2-3,CASSPGGGLTTDTQYF,TGTGCCAGCAGCCCTGGGGGCGGTCTGACCACAGATACGCAGTATTTT
TRBV30,NA,TRBD1,TRBJ1-2,CANGQGAYGYTF,TGTGCCAACGGACAGGGGGCGTATGGCTACACCTTC
TRBV6-5,NA,NA,TRBJ2-7,CASSYSTHIDGGEQYF,TGTGCCAGCAGTTACTCGACCCATATCGACGGGGGCGAGCAGTACTTC
TRBV7-9,NA,NA,TRBJ1-5,CASSLGASNQPQHF,TGTGCCAGCAGCTTAGGCGCTAGCAATCAGCCCCAGCATTTT